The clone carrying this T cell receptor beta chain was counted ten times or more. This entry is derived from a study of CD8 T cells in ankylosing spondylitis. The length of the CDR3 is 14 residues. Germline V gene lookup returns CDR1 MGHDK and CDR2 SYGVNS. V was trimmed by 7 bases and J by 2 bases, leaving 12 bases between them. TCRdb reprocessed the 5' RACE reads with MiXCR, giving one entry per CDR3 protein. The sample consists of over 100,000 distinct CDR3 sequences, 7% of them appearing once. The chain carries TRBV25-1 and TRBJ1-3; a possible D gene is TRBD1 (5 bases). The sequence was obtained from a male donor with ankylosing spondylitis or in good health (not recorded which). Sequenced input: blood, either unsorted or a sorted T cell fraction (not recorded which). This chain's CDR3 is CASIESGAGNTIYF. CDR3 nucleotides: TGTGCCAGCATCGAATCGGGGGCTGGAAACACCATATATTTT.